This TCR beta chain was sequenced in a study of T cells in Graves' hyperthyroidism and ophthalmopathy. To note about this clonotype: As yet, its antigen is unknown.

This CDR3 has 14 amino acids. Germline-derived CDR1 and CDR2 are SNHLY and FYNNEI. V was cut by 1 base and J by 4 bases, with 7 bases left in between. The investigators amplified TCR beta CDR3 regions from RNA transcripts. HTBI primers were the set used in a first-round RT-PCR of the TCR CDR3. One entry per CDR3 protein, called by TCRdb with MiXCR from the multiplex PCR reads. The sample includes approximately 600,000 distinct CDR3 sequences, 20% of them seen just once. Overall study findings and caveats: From stable hyperthyroidism, ophthalmopathy was separated by a 13 V-J model.

Patients showing uncontrolled infection, other autoimmune disease, pregnancy or lactation were ineligible. The genes are TRBV2 and TRBJ2-2, with D hard to call. Input material: blood. This TCR derives from a man aged 25 to 45 with Graves' ophthalmopathy. The CDR3 nucleotides read TGTGCCAGCAGTGAAGAGCGTCTCACCGGGGAGCTGTTTTTT. Amino acid sequence: CASSEERLTGELFF.